A single sample gave rise to the 7 T cell receptor beta chains below, sequenced in a study of STAT5B mutations in CD4+ large granular lymphocyte leukemia (dated by TCRdb to the early 2020s). Receptor amplification or capture employed the immunoSEQ multiplex PCR assay. Drawn from immuneACCESS, this table holds only the in-frame rearrangements with V and J called that TCRdb kept. Clones are partly lost; checked studies trace under half to an unresolved V gene and leave the rest unexplained. In all, the sample holds 20,000 or so clones, and 65% to 80% of those were seen once. The top ten constitute 30% of the sample. Sequenced material: CD4+ T cells from blood buffy coats. All receptors derive from a human donor in good health.

This chain uses TRBV29-1 with TRBJ2-5; maybe TRBD1 (5 bases). The germline V gene encodes CDR1 SQVTM and CDR2 ANQGSEA. The germline V and J ends were trimmed by 3 bases and 3 bases, with 26 bases remaining between them. The CDR3 has 18 amino acids. The CDR3 DNA sequence: TGCAGCGTTGAGGTTACTTCGGTTAGACAGAAACCAAAAGAGACCCAGTACTTC. It encodes CSVEVTSVRQKPKETQYF.

CDR3 sequence: CASSWDREVITDTQYF. DNA of the CDR3: TGTGCCAGCAGTTGGGACAGGGAGGTTATAACAGATACGCAGTATTTT. The chain combines TRBV6-5 with TRBJ2-3, with 9 bases identical to TRBD1. The CDR3 consists of 16 residues. Per the germline V gene, CDR1 is MNHEY and CDR2 is SVGAGI. Germline trimming cut 4 bases from V and 3 bases from J; bases unmatched to any gene: 8.

V gene TRBV30 combines with J gene TRBJ1-2; tentatively, D is TRBD1 (5 bases). The CDR3 has 13 amino acids. The V gene lost 4 bases and the J gene lost 3 bases, with 12 bases spanning the gap. The germline CDR1 and CDR2 sequences are GTSNPN and SVGIG (reference sequence). The CDR3 DNA reads as TGTGCCTGGACCGTCAGGGAGGACTATGGCTACACCTTC. Protein sequence: CAWTVREDYGYTF. The full variable domain, with the rest looked up from reference TRBV30 and TRBJ1-2, is SQTIHQWPATLVQPVGSPLSLECTVEGTSNPNLYWYRQAAGRGLQLLFYSVGIGQISSEVPQNLSASRPQDRQFILSSKKLLLSDSGFYLCAWTVREDYGYTFGSGTRLTVV.

J is TRBJ2-2 and V is TRBV14, with TRBD2 matching over 7 bases. Germline V gene sequence: CDR1 SGHDN, CDR2 FVKESK. The CDR3 runs 13 residues. The J segment lost 6 bases and the V segment lost 5 bases, leaving 3 bases of the junction unmatched. The CDR3 reads CASSDRGAGELFF. As DNA, the CDR3 is TGTGCCAGCAGCGATCGGGGGGCCGGGGAGCTGTTTTTT.

This clone was counted only a few times. The V gene is TRBV18, the J gene TRBJ1-5; TRBD1 aligns across 7 bases. This CDR3 contains 16 residues. The V segment lost 2 bases and the J segment 6 bases; nucleotides outside the gene matches: 10. Germline-derived CDR1 and CDR2 are KGHSH and LQKENI. CDR3 protein: CASSPRGQDRSQPQHF. The CDR3 nucleotides read TGTGCCAGCTCACCAAGAGGACAGGACAGGAGTCAGCCCCAGCATTTT. Full variable domain (rest looked up from reference TRBV18 and TRBJ1-5): NAGVMQNPRHLVRRRGQEARLRCSPMKGHSHVYWYRQLPEEGLKFMVYLQKENIIDESGMPKERFSAEFPKEGPSILRIQQVVRGDSAAYFCASSPRGQDRSQPQHFGDGTRLSIL.

The chain joins TRBV5-4 to TRBJ2-7; D is ambiguous. The CDR3 is made up of 12 amino acids. V dropped 0 bases and J dropped 6 bases, with 7 bases sitting between them. Germline V gene data show CDR1 as SGHNT and CDR2 as YYREEE (reference sequence). CDR3 sequence (DNA): TGTGCCAGCAGCTTGGATGGGTTCGAGCAGTACTTC. This codes for CASSLDGFEQYF.

The chain recombines TRBV28 with TRBJ2-1, with 12 bases lining up with TRBD1. The J segment lost 9 bases and the V segment lost 5 bases, leaving 14 bases of the junction unmatched. Germline V gene lookup returns CDR1 MDHEN and CDR2 SYDVKM. The CDR3 is made up of 17 amino acids. CDR3 protein: CASSRLPGQGAMGEQFF. CDR3 bases: TGTGCCAGCAGTCGGCTTCCGGGACAGGGGGCGATGGGTGAGCAGTTCTTC. Full variable domain (outside the CDR3, taken from reference TRBV28 and TRBJ2-1): DVKVTQSSRYLVKRTGEKVFLECVQDMDHENMFWYRQDPGLGLRLIYFSYDVKMKEKGDIPEGYSVSREKKERFSLILESASTNQTSMYLCASSRLPGQGAMGEQFFGPGTRLTVL.